This passage covers 11 T cell receptor beta chains from one sample sequenced in a study of cytomegalovirus exposure and HLA in healthy donors. With 60 Vbeta and 13 Jbeta primers, the PCR was carried out. Generated by immunoSEQ multiplex PCR, the TCRdb table keeps only in-frame clones and is missing some. The sample lists fewer than 200,000 clones, roughly 80% occurring once. The material sequenced was PBMCs. All receptors come from a man aged 30 to 45 in good health and CMV-seropositive.

This sequence joins TRBV4-1 and TRBJ2-7, with D perhaps TRBD2 (5 bases). V was clipped by 0 bases and J by 0 bases, with 9 bases between them. The CDR3 sequence is 15 residues long. Per the germline V gene, CDR1 is MGHRA and CDR2 is YSYEKL. This chain's CDR3 is CASSQDRTLSYEQYF. The CDR3 DNA follows: TGCGCCAGCAGCCAAGATCGGACTCTCTCCTACGAGCAGTACTTC.

The chain couples TRBV27 to TRBJ1-1; D may be TRBD1 (6 bases). The germline V gene encodes CDR1 MNHEY and CDR2 SMNVEV (reference sequence). There are 15 residues in the CDR3. Trimming removed 6 bases at V and 6 bases at J, with 20 bases between. The CDR3 DNA follows: TGTGCCAGCAGCCCAGCGGACAGAAGCGGCGCTGAAGCTTTCTTT. It encodes CASSPADRSGAEAFF.

This clone was counted a few times. The J gene is TRBJ2-5, the V gene TRBV10-1; perhaps TRBD1 as D (6 bases). CDR1 and CDR2 from the germline V gene are WNHNN and SYGVQD (reference sequence). The CDR3 length is 13 residues. V lost 7 bases and J lost 4, with 13 bases in between. The CDR3 here is CASNQGLGETQYF. CDR3 DNA: TGCGCCAGCAATCAGGGGTTGGGAGAGACCCAGTACTTC.

The V call is TRBV10-3, the J call TRBJ2-7, with 12 bases aligning to TRBD2. The V gene end was trimmed by 6 bases and the J gene end by 3 bases; junction bases not matched to a gene: 0. The CDR3 loop spans 13 amino acids. Germline CDR1 reads ENHRY; CDR2 reads SYGVKD. The CDR3 bases are TGTGCCATCAGGGGACTAGCGGGCTACGAGCAGTACTTC. It specifies CAIRGLAGYEQYF.

V gene TRBV4-1 combines with J gene TRBJ2-3, with 10 bases fitting TRBD2. The trim removed 4 bases at V and 2 bases at J, leaving 9 bases unmatched. Germline V gives CDR1 MGHRA, CDR2 YSYEKL. The CDR3 covers 17 residues. The CDR3 spells CASSLQPSGGDTDTQYF. In DNA form, the CDR3 reads TGCGCCAGCAGCCTCCAACCTAGCGGGGGAGACACAGATACGCAGTATTTT.

This chain links TRBV5-1 with TRBJ2-3, with D tentatively TRBD1 (5 bases). V lost 0 bases and J 6 bases, leaving 11 bases between the germline ends. The germline gives CDR1 SGHRS, CDR2 YFSETQ. The CDR3 is 14 amino acids. As DNA, the CDR3 is TGCGCCAGCAGCTTGGTAAATCAGGGTGATACGCAGTATTTT. Protein sequence: CASSLVNQGDTQYF.

J is TRBJ1-4 and V is TRBV4-2; 9 nucleotides agree with TRBD1. V was clipped by 4 bases and J by 6 bases; unmatched bases: 3. CDR3 length: 14 residues. Germline V lookup: CDR1 LGHNA, CDR2 YNFKEQ. The CDR3 region is CASSRTGVYEKLFF. The CDR3 DNA reads TGTGCCAGCAGCCGGACAGGGGTTTATGAAAAACTGTTTTTT.

This chain links TRBV28 with TRBJ2-4; D remains ambiguous. Trimming left V 7 bases short and J 6 bases short, with 4 bases between. The CDR3 has 10 residues. Germline V gene data show CDR1 as MDHEN and CDR2 as SYDVKM. The CDR3 DNA is TGTGCCAGCATCATAAACATTCAGTACTTC. Protein: CASIINIQYF.

This clone was found a few times. This chain connects TRBV4-1 to TRBJ1-5; 7 bases align to TRBD1. Germline V lookup: CDR1 MGHRA, CDR2 YSYEKL. Trimming removed 5 bases from V and 5 bases from J; junction bases left unmatched: 9. The CDR3 is 15 amino acids. The CDR3 sequence is CASSTRQGGDQPQHF. CDR3 sequence (DNA): TGCGCCAGCAGCACTAGACAGGGCGGAGATCAGCCCCAGCATTTT.

Worth noting for this clone: This likely comes from a read error, as the CDR3 has no conserved phenylalanine or tryptophan at its end. It is unclear where the CDR3 begins or ends on the DNA, so no DNA is shown, and the CDR3 is as TCRdb lists it. The chain carries TRBV27 and TRBJ2-7; the table calls TRBD2, which could not be checked here. CDR1 MNHEY and CDR2 SMNVEV come from the germline V gene (reference sequence). The CDR3 is 13 amino acids long, termini counted. The CDR3 sequence is CASSPGLAGGLRI.

The J gene is TRBJ2-7, the V gene TRBV19; 9 bases agree with TRBD1. This CDR3 comprises 14 residues. V trimming: 3 bases; J trimming: 2 bases; junction bases outside the gene matches: 2. The germline CDR1 and CDR2 sequences are LNHDA and SQIVND (reference sequence). The CDR3 sequence: CASSIGQGTYEQYF. The CDR3 bases are TGTGCCAGTAGTATTGGACAGGGGACCTACGAGCAGTACTTC.